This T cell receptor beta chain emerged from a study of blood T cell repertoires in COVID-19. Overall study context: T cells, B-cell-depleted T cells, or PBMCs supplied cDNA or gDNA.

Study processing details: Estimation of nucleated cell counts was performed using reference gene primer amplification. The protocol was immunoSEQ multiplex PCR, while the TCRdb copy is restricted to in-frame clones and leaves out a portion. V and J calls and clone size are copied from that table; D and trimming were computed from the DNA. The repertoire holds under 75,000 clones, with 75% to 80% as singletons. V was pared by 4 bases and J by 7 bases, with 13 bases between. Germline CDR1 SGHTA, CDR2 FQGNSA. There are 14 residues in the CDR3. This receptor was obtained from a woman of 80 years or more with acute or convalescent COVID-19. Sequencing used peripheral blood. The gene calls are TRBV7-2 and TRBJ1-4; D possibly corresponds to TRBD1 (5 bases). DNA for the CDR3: TGTGCCAGCAGCTCAACGGCGGGGGTTGAAAAACTGTTTTTT. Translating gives CASSSTAGVEKLFF.